The rows below give T cell receptor beta chains drawn from one sample of a study of PD-L1 blockade in urothelial cancer. The table came from immunoSEQ multiplex PCR; TCRdb's copy has only in-frame clones and leaves some out. The repertoire holds 35,000 to 40,000 clones, around 82% seen once, with about 6.8% in the top ten. The starting material was PBMCs, obtained around atezolizumab (anti-PD-L1) treatment. The origin of the receptors is a man in his 60s with urothelial cancer. Each CDR3 is given with its conserved first and last residue. The order of the fields is D gene, J gene, CDR3 length, clone size, V gene, CDR3 protein, CDR3 DNA. A D gene is named only where the DNA matches it firmly. Not every row has a clone size; where given, it reads once, few, many or a size class.

TRBD2 | TRBJ2-5 | 15 | - | TRBV2 | CASSALAGGRETQYF | TGTGCCAGCAGTGCTCTAGCGGGGGGGAGGGAGACCCAGTACTTC
TRBD1 | TRBJ2-7 | 13 | once | TRBV28 | CASRDRVTYEQYF | TGTGCCAGCCGGGACAGGGTAACATACGAGCAGTACTTC
TRBD2 | TRBJ2-1 | 16 | - | TRBV2 | CASSPLSSGGIDEQFF | TGTGCCAGCAGTCCGCTATCTAGCGGGGGAATTGATGAGCAGTTCTTC
- | TRBJ1-2 | 14 | - | TRBV5-1 | CASKEGALGYGYTF | TGCGCCAGCAAGGAGGGAGCCTTAGGGTATGGCTACACCTTC
TRBD2 | TRBJ2-3 | 12 | - | TRBV7-2 | CASSSSGDTQYF | TGTGCCAGCAGTTCTAGCGGGGATACGCAGTATTTT
- | TRBJ1-5 | 15 | - | TRBV6-1 | CATVWTEGSNQPQHF | TGTGCCACGGTGTGGACAGAGGGGAGCAATCAGCCCCAGCATTTT
TRBD2 | TRBJ2-3 | 20 | - | TRBV9 | CASSPRERRGGTSSTDTQYF | TGTGCCAGCAGCCCCCGTGAGCGACGGGGAGGGACGTCTAGCACAGATACGCAGTATTTT
TRBD1 | TRBJ2-3 | 14 | - | TRBV7-8 | CASSSGQGTDTQYF | TGTGCCAGCAGCTCGGGACAGGGCACAGATACGCAGTATTTT
TRBD2 | TRBJ2-3 | 18 | - | TRBV7-2 | CASSLYSSGGGAADTQYF | TGTGCCAGCAGCTTATATTCCTCTGGCGGGGGGGCTGCAGATACGCAGTATTTT
- | TRBJ2-7 | 14 | - | TRBV6-5 | CASSYGGVQDEQYF | TGTGCCAGCAGTTACGGCGGGGTTCAAGACGAGCAGTACTTC
- | TRBJ2-5 | 11 | - | TRBV2 | CASTGGETQYF | TGTGCCAGCACCGGAGGAGAGACCCAGTACTTC
TRBD2 | TRBJ2-7 | 17 | - | TRBV28 | CASSLGHGTSGRYEQYF | TGTGCCAGCAGTTTAGGGCACGGGACTAGCGGACGCTACGAGCAGTACTTC
TRBD1 | TRBJ1-3 | 16 | - | TRBV28 | CASSPRQGWAGNTIYF | TGTGCCAGCAGCCCGAGACAGGGTTGGGCTGGAAACACCATATATTTT
- | TRBJ1-2 | 15 | - | TRBV30 | CAWSDTGRDYRGYTF | TGTGCCTGGAGTGATACAGGGAGGGACTACCGTGGCTACACCTTC
- | TRBJ2-3 | 15 | - | TRBV7-9 | CASSLLLPRTDTQYF | TGTGCCAGCAGCTTACTCCTCCCCCGCACAGATACGCAGTATTTT
TRBD1 | TRBJ1-1 | 14 | - | TRBV11-2 | CASSPLRTGDTAFF | TGTGCCAGCAGCCCTCTACGGACAGGGGATACGGCTTTCTTT